What follows is one TCR beta chain and its context. Its target is unknown. This table comes from immunoSEQ multiplex PCR, and its TCRdb copy is limited to in-frame clones, with some not included. The data contain some 78,000 clones, around 89% of them singletons. Germline values: CDR1 SGHRS, CDR2 YFSETQ. The length of the CDR3 is 15 residues. V was clipped by 6 bases and J by 4 bases, with 18 bases between them. This entry belongs to a study of OX40 agonist ivuxolimab in advanced cancers. Study information: Past anti-PD-1, anti-PD-L1 or anti-CTLA-4 therapy was accepted, and 40% had received some. Whole-study findings and limits: Normalized expansion of T-cell clones was also low for some nonresponders. Partial responders dosed at 0.1-3.0 mg/kg displayed clonal expansion ranking among the lowest.

This chain joins TRBV5-1 and TRBJ2-3; possibly TRBD1 for D (6 bases). The sequences come from CD4+ or CD8+ T cells sorted from blood, collected in a trial of the OX40 agonist ivuxolimab. This TCR derives from an adult with an advanced solid tumor such as melanoma, head and neck, liver or kidney cancer. The CDR3 bases are TGCGCCAGCAACCCCGGGACATACAGCCCAGATACGCAGTATTTT. It translates to CASNPGTYSPDTQYF.